Each of the 2 T cell receptor beta chains below was sequenced from the same sample in a study of cytomegalovirus exposure and HLA in healthy donors. The PCR made use of 60 Vbeta and 13 Jbeta primers. The protocol was immunoSEQ multiplex PCR, while the TCRdb copy is restricted to in-frame clones and leaves out a portion. The repertoire holds 150,000 or so clones, approximately 80% seen once, with approximately 2.1% in the top ten. The sequenced sample was PBMCs. All receptors come from a man in his fifties or sixties in good health and CMV-seropositive.

J is TRBJ1-1 and V is TRBV19; 7 nucleotides match TRBD1. V gave up 11 bases and J gave up 1 base; unmatched junction bases: 13. Germline V gene sequence: CDR1 LNHDA, CDR2 SQIVND (reference sequence). This CDR3 region has 15 residues. CDR3 amino acids: CASSRQGPRNTEAFF. The CDR3 nucleotides read TGTGCCTCATCCCGACAGGGACCCAGGAACACTGAAGCTTTCTTT. The variable domain in full, completed from reference TRBV19 and TRBJ1-1, reads DGGITQSPKYLFRKEGQNVTLSCEQNLNHDAMYWYRQDPGQGLRLIYYSQIVNDFQKGDIAEGYSVSREKKESFPLTVTSAQKNPTAFYLCASSRQGPRNTEAFFGQGTRLTVV.

The chain combines TRBV4-3 with TRBJ2-7; D is perhaps TRBD1 (5 bases). This CDR3 has 15 amino acids. The germline V gene has CDR1 LGHNA and CDR2 YSLEER. V was clipped by 0 bases and J by 3 bases, with 12 bases between them. The CDR3 reads CASSQDRGWGYEQYF. In DNA, the CDR3 is TGCGCCAGCAGCCAAGATAGGGGTTGGGGCTACGAGCAGTACTTC.